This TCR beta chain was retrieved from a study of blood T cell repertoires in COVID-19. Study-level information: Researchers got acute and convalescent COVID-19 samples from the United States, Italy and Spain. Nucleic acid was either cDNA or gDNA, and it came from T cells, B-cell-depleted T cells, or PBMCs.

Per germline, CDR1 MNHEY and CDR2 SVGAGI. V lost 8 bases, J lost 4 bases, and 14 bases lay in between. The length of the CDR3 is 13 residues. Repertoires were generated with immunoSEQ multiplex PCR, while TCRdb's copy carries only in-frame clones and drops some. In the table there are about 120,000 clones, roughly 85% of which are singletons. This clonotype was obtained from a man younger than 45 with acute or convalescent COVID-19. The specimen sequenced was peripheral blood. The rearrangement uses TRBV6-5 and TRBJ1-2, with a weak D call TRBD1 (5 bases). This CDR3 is CASQKGRAYGYTF. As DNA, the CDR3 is TGTGCCAGCCAAAAGGGGAGGGCCTATGGCTACACCTTC.